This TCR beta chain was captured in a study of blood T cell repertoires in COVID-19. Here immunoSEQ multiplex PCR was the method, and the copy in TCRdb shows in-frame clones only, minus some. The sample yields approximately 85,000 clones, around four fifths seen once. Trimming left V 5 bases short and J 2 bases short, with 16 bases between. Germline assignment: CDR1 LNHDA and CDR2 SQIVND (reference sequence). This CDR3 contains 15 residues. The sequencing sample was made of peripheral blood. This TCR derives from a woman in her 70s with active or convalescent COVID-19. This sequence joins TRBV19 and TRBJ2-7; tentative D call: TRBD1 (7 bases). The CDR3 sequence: CASSGGGTAAYEQYF. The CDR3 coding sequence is TGTGCCAGTAGTGGAGGGGGGACAGCCGCCTACGAGCAGTACTTC.